This TCR beta chain was profiled in a study of blood T cell repertoires in COVID-19. For the study at large: T cells, B-cell-depleted T cells, or PBMCs provided the cDNA or gDNA that served as material.

Clones were read by immunoSEQ multiplex PCR, and TCRdb kept only the in-frame ones, dropping some. The sample has about 240,000 clones, 86% seen once. The sample was peripheral blood. The TCR comes from a man aged 60 to 75 with acute or convalescent COVID-19.

The DNA for the CDR3 is TGTGCCAGCAATACCGGGACTAGAACCTACGAGCAGTACTTC. Residues: CASNTGTRTYEQYF. The chain uses TRBV6-5 and TRBJ2-7; TRBD2 matches at 8 bases. V was clipped by 7 bases and J by 2 bases; unmatched bases: 7. This CDR3 is 14 amino acids long. The germline V gene has CDR1 MNHEY and CDR2 SVGAGI.